A selection of T cell receptor beta chains follows, all from one sample in a study of blood T cell repertoires in COVID-19. Sequencing used immunoSEQ multiplex PCR; TCRdb keeps in-frame clones, though not all of them. The sample includes tens of thousands of clones, over 75% of them seen just once. Material for sequencing was peripheral blood. These receptors all come from a human donor in a cohort sampled during active COVID-19. CDR3s include the opening cysteine and the closing phenylalanine or tryptophan. The order of the fields is J gene, V gene, clone size, D gene, CDR3 protein, CDR3 DNA. A D gene is named only where the DNA matches it firmly. A clone size is listed for some rows: how often the clone was seen (once, few, many), or a class if it is expanded.

J: TRBJ2-3
V: TRBV5-1
size: NA
D: NA
CDR3: CASSLGVLGEDTQYF
DNA: TGCGCCAGCAGCTTGGGGGTTCTAGGGGAAGATACGCAGTATTTT

J: TRBJ1-1
V: TRBV6-5
size: once
D: NA
CDR3: CASSPFRGRNTEAFF
DNA: TGTGCCAGCAGTCCGTTCAGGGGTCGGAACACTGAAGCTTTCTTT

J: TRBJ1-2
V: TRBV6-5
size: NA
D: TRBD1
CDR3: CASRVTGQINYGYTF
DNA: TGTGCCAGCAGGGTAACGGGACAGATAAACTATGGCTACACCTTC

J: TRBJ2-1
V: TRBV5-4
size: NA
D: NA
CDR3: CASSSPYNEQFF
DNA: TGTGCCAGCAGCTCCCCTTACAATGAGCAGTTCTTC

J: TRBJ2-5
V: TRBV12-3/TRBV12-4
size: NA
D: TRBD1
CDR3: CASSLLQGETQYF
DNA: TGTGCCAGCAGTTTATTACAGGGGGAAACCCAGTACTTC

J: TRBJ2-2
V: TRBV27
size: few
D: NA
CDR3: CASSSTNYANTGELFF
DNA: TGTGCCAGCAGTTCGACTAACTACGCGAACACCGGGGAGCTGTTTTTT

J: TRBJ2-7
V: TRBV2
size: NA
D: TRBD1
CDR3: CASSADRGEQYF
DNA: TGTGCCAGCAGTGCAGACAGGGGCGAGCAGTACTTC

J: TRBJ2-5
V: TRBV19
size: once
D: TRBD2
CDR3: CASSIDRLASRETQYF
DNA: TGTGCCAGTAGTATAGATCGACTAGCGAGCAGGGAGACCCAGTACTTC

J: TRBJ1-3
V: TRBV7-2
size: NA
D: NA
CDR3: CASSLDTGRGNTIYF
DNA: TGTGCCAGCAGCTTAGATACAGGGAGAGGAAACACCATATATTTT

J: TRBJ1-1
V: TRBV3-1/TRBV3-2
size: NA
D: TRBD1
CDR3: CASSQTGDTEAFF
DNA: TGTGCCAGCAGCCAGACAGGGGACACTGAAGCTTTCTTT

J: TRBJ2-2
V: TRBV11-1
size: NA
D: TRBD1
CDR3: CASSVGQGGTGELFF
DNA: TGTGCCAGCAGCGTCGGACAGGGAGGCACCGGGGAGCTGTTTTTT

J: TRBJ1-1
V: TRBV3-1/TRBV3-2
size: NA
D: NA
CDR3: CASLGGRGTEAFF
DNA: TGTGCCAGCCTGGGGGGGCGAGGCACTGAAGCTTTCTTT

J: TRBJ2-5
V: TRBV4-3
size: NA
D: TRBD2
CDR3: CASSQDLAGETGETQYF
DNA: TGCGCCAGCAGCCAAGATCTAGCGGGGGAGACCGGAGAGACCCAGTACTTC

J: TRBJ2-5
V: TRBV20-1
size: NA
D: TRBD2
CDR3: CSASGVRLAGSETQYF
DNA: TGCAGTGCTAGTGGGGTCCGGCTAGCGGGGTCTGAGACCCAGTACTTC

J: TRBJ1-2
V: TRBV5-6
size: NA
D: TRBD1
CDR3: CASSPRQGGLSYGYTF
DNA: TGTGCCAGCAGCCCCCGACAGGGGGGCTTGAGCTATGGCTACACCTTC

J: TRBJ1-2
V: TRBV7-9
size: once
D: TRBD1
CDR3: CASSYQGASNYGYTF
DNA: TGTGCCAGCAGCTATCAGGGGGCTTCGAACTATGGCTACACCTTC

J: TRBJ1-3
V: TRBV4-3
size: NA
D: NA
CDR3: CASSQTATSSGNTIYF
DNA: TGCGCCAGCAGCCAGACAGCCACGAGCTCTGGAAACACCATATATTTT

J: TRBJ1-1
V: TRBV7-2
size: NA
D: TRBD1
CDR3: CASSRDRGGTEAFF
DNA: TGTGCCAGCAGCCGGGACAGGGGAGGAACTGAAGCTTTCTTT

J: TRBJ2-1
V: TRBV5-1
size: NA
D: TRBD2
CDR3: CASSQGLAGGPSSYNEQFF
DNA: TGCGCCAGCAGCCAGGGACTAGCGGGAGGACCGAGCTCCTACAATGAGCAGTTCTTC

J: TRBJ2-1
V: TRBV9
size: NA
D: TRBD1
CDR3: CASSPGQGRYNEQFF
DNA: TGTGCCAGCAGCCCGGGACAGGGGAGATACAATGAGCAGTTCTTC

J: TRBJ2-7
V: TRBV10-3
size: NA
D: NA
CDR3: CAISGLEAGKYEQYF
DNA: TGTGCCATCAGTGGTTTGGAGGCGGGAAAATACGAGCAGTACTTC

J: TRBJ2-3
V: TRBV24-1
size: NA
D: NA
CDR3: CATSDPGQNTDTQYF
DNA: TGTGCCACCAGTGATCCGGGACAAAACACAGATACGCAGTATTTT

J: TRBJ2-1
V: TRBV18
size: NA
D: TRBD2
CDR3: CASSPASGGGEQFF
DNA: TGTGCCAGCTCACCGGCTAGCGGGGGGGGTGAGCAGTTCTTC